Shown below are 8 T cell receptor beta chains from a single sample sequenced in a study of spatial heterogeneity in lung cancer. Documented time point: sample taken at primary tumor resection. TCRdb redid the calling of the 5' RACE reads with MiXCR, one entry per CDR3 protein. The sample yields some 37,000 distinct CDR3 sequences, around 7.5% seen once. Sequences were derived from PBMCs, sampled at surgery. These receptors all stem from a male donor with early-stage non-small cell lung cancer.

About this clonotype: Being one base from a much bigger clone, this may be a read error. The chain has TRBV6-5 and TRBJ1-1; 7 bases are shared with TRBD1. The V gene's germline CDR1 is MNHEY and CDR2 SVGAGI. CDR3 length: 14 amino acids. The CDR3 DNA sequence: TGTGTCAGCAAACGGGACAGCTCGAACACTGAAGCTTTCTTT. It encodes CVSKRDSSNTEAFF.

The sample holds a few counts of this clonotype. The genes are TRBV19 and TRBJ2-3; D gene unclear. The V end was cut by 3 bases, the J end by 1 base, with 11 bases between. There are 15 residues in the CDR3. Germline CDR1 is LNHDA and CDR2 is SQIVND (reference sequence). The CDR3 nucleotides read TGTGCCAGTAGTATCGGTTTAACCCGCACAGATACGCAGTATTTT. It codes for CASSIGLTRTDTQYF.

This clonotype came up many times. The V and J genes are TRBV6-2 or TRBV6-3 and TRBJ2-1; D may be TRBD1 or TRBD2 (5 bases each). Trimming shortened V by 2 bases and J by 8 bases, and 16 bases separated the two germline ends. Per the germline V gene, CDR1 is MNHEY and CDR2 is SVGEGT. The CDR3 is 15 residues long. CDR3 DNA: TGTGCCAGCAGTTACGGGGGAGCCTATAACCATGAGCAGTTCTTC. It specifies CASSYGGAYNHEQFF.

The J gene is TRBJ2-5, the V gene TRBV20-1; D not resolved. This CDR3 comprises 15 residues. V was trimmed by 0 bases and J by 1 base, leaving 12 bases between them. CDR1 and CDR2 (germline): DFQATT, SNEGSKA (reference sequence). CDR3 sequence (DNA): TGCAGTGCTAGAGATAGTACTCTTCCCCAAGAGACCCAGTACTTC. Encoded protein: CSARDSTLPQETQYF.

This clonotype was observed a handful of times. The chain combines TRBV6-2 or TRBV6-3 with TRBJ1-6, with 7 bases identical to TRBD1. The germline gives CDR1 MNHEY, CDR2 SVGEGT. The CDR3 consists of 20 residues. V was clipped by 6 bases and J by 5 bases; unmatched bases: 22. The CDR3 bases are TGTGCCAGCAGCAGACCCCACGAACCAGGGGGTAGGAGGAATAATTCACCCCTCCACTTT. It is translated as CASSRPHEPGGRRNNSPLHF.

CDR3 sequence: CASSLAGPSYGYTF. CDR3 bases: TGTGCCAGCAGCTTGGCAGGGCCCAGCTATGGCTACACCTTC. The chain recombines TRBV7-2 with TRBJ1-2, with D possibly being TRBD1 (5 bases). Germline V lookup: CDR1 SGHTA, CDR2 FQGNSA. Trimming pared 3 bases from V and 4 bases from J, leaving 12 bases between. The CDR3 has 14 amino acids.

The chain carries TRBV12-3 or TRBV12-4 and TRBJ2-1; 8 nucleotides match TRBD1. This CDR3 is 15 amino acids long. J was trimmed by 6 bases and V by 6 bases; bases with no gene match: 10. The CDR3 DNA is TGTGCCAGCAGCCGCTACCAGACAGGGGCCAATGAGCAGTTCTTC. It translates to CASSRYQTGANEQFF.

In this sample, this clonotype turned up many times. The chain links TRBV12-3 or TRBV12-4 to TRBJ2-1, with D possibly matching TRBD1 (6 bases). Trimming pared 6 bases from V and 7 bases from J, leaving 16 bases between. The CDR3 is 14 amino acids. For the CDR3, the DNA is TGTGCCAGCAGGCGCCGACAGGAGCGAAATGAGCAGTTCTTC. It codes for CASRRRQERNEQFF.